The clone carrying this T cell receptor beta chain was seen a few times. Per the original methods: Scientists estimated how many nucleated cells there were by amplifying reference gene primers. Sequencing was performed with immunoSEQ multiplex PCR; in TCRdb, only in-frame clones are kept and a portion is missing. That table furnishes V, J and clone size, whereas the DNA furnished D and trimming. The sample contains over 250,000 clones, 70% to 90% of which appear only once. This sample was taken from a study of blood T cell repertoires in COVID-19. The source material was PBMCs or T cells enriched from blood (not recorded which). The TCR sequence derives from a woman in her twenties or thirties who had recovered from COVID-19.

The CDR3 spells CASSSGTGSYEQYF. CDR3 in DNA: TGTGCCAGCAGTTCCGGGACAGGGTCCTACGAGCAGTACTTC. The V call is TRBV13, the J call TRBJ2-7; 9 nucleotides align to TRBD1. The V and J ends lost 6 bases and 1 base, in that order; junction bases with no gene match: 4. Germline loops: CDR1 PRHDT, CDR2 FYEKMQ (reference sequence). CDR3 length equals 14 residues.